A selection of T cell receptor beta chains follows, all from one sample in a study of regulatory T cells in long-lasting Graves disease. TCRdb re-derived calls from the multiplex PCR reads in MiXCR, one entry per CDR3 protein. The sample has around 400,000 distinct CDR3 sequences, roughly a quarter seen once; the top ten hold about a quarter. The sample consisted of peripheral blood mononuclear cells (PBMCs), taken when the disease was refractory, from a patient treated with antithyroid drugs. The receptors derive from a female donor with Graves disease. Each CDR3 is given with its conserved first and last residue. Fields, in order: D gene, V gene, J gene, clone size, CDR3 protein, CDR3 DNA. A D gene is named only where the DNA matches it firmly. The size of a clone is reported for some rows only, either as once, few or many, or as a class for expanded clones.

>-|TRBV7-9|TRBJ1-2|once
CASSSERQALRYTF
TGTGCCAGCAGCTCAGAACGGCAGGCTCTGCGCTACACCTTC
>-|TRBV7-2|TRBJ2-1|once
CASSLPLGLRSSYNEQFF
TGTGCCAGCAGCTTACCGCTGGGACTGCGAAGCTCCTACAATGAGCAGTTCTTC
>TRBD2|TRBV20-1|TRBJ2-2|few
CSAGIAGGTGELFF
TGCAGTGCTGGGATAGCGGGCGGTACCGGGGAGCTGTTTTTT
>TRBD1|TRBV19|TRBJ1-1|-
CASRHERDRGAGTEAFF
TGTGCCAGTAGGCACGAACGGGACAGGGGTGCGGGCACTGAAGCTTTCTTT
>-|TRBV19|TRBJ2-2|-
CASSIGTSDTGELFF
TGTGCCAGTAGTATAGGAACAAGCGACACCGGGGAGCTGTTTTTT
>-|TRBV19|TRBJ1-1|-
CASSTGTFTEAFF
TGTGCCAGTAGTACAGGGACCTTCACTGAAGCTTTCTTT
>-|TRBV15|TRBJ2-5|many
CATSRAPGAGGGETQYF
TGTGCCACCAGCAGGGCACCCGGGGCAGGGGGAGGAGAGACCCAGTACTTC
>TRBD2|TRBV28|TRBJ2-1|few
CASNGAGGWDEQFF
TGTGCCAGCAACGGAGCGGGAGGGTGGGATGAGCAGTTCTTC
>-|TRBV19|TRBJ1-5|-
CASRDSLNQPQHF
TGTGCCAGTAGGGACAGCCTGAATCAGCCCCAGCATTTT
>-|TRBV7-9|TRBJ1-2|-
CASSSQDWGYTF
TGTGCCAGCAGCTCACAGGATTGGGGCTACACCTTC
>TRBD2|TRBV12-3/TRBV12-4|TRBJ2-7|few
CASSYRGGGLDGEQYF
TGTGCCAGCAGTTACCGTGGCGGGGGTTTGGATGGCGAGCAGTACTTC
>-|TRBV5-6|TRBJ2-7|-
CASSLMYEQYF
TGTGCCAGCAGCTTAATGTACGAGCAGTACTTC
>-|TRBV28|TRBJ2-5|many
CASSPHQGGGQETQYF
TGTGCCAGCAGTCCGCACCAGGGGGGGGGACAAGAGACCCAGTACTTC
>-|TRBV5-1|TRBJ1-2|many
CASSGEAYGYTF
TGCGCCAGCAGCGGGGAGGCGTATGGCTACACCTTC
>-|TRBV27|TRBJ2-1|-
CASSLPDTYNEQFF
TGTGCCAGCAGTTTACCGGATACCTACAATGAGCAGTTCTTC
>-|TRBV6-1|TRBJ2-7|-
CASNVTRFYEQYF
TGTGCCAGCAATGTGACTAGATTTTACGAGCAGTACTTC
>-|TRBV6-5|TRBJ2-7|-
CASSSPLGHRLRGQYF
TGTGCCAGCAGTTCCCCCCTGGGACACCGCCTACGAGGGCAGTACTTC
>-|TRBV11-2|TRBJ2-3|-
CASSLDSGGDTQYF
TGTGCCAGCAGCTTAGATTCTGGAGGGGATACGCAGTATTTT
>-|TRBV6-1|TRBJ1-1|-
CASSVQGNMNTEAFF
TGTGCCAGCAGTGTACAGGGAAATATGAACACTGAAGCTTTCTTT
>-|TRBV9|TRBJ2-7|-
CASSVAPPPSEQYF
TGTGCCAGCAGCGTAGCCCCCCCCCCCTCCGAGCAGTACTTC
>-|TRBV5-1|TRBJ2-5|-
CASSSNRVGETQYF
TGCGCCAGCAGCTCGAATCGAGTGGGGGAGACCCAGTACTTC
>-|TRBV3-1|TRBJ2-5|many
CASSQVIGETQYF
TGTGCCAGCAGCCAAGTGATAGGAGAGACCCAGTACTTC
>TRBD2|TRBV27|TRBJ2-7|-
CASTLSGRAGGEQYF
TGTGCCAGCACTCTTAGCGGGAGGGCCGGGGGCGAGCAGTACTTC
>-|TRBV30|TRBJ2-3|-
CAYGQGGGRMRDTQYF
TGTGCCTATGGACAGGGCGGCGGGAGAATGAGAGATACGCAGTATTTT
>-|TRBV25-1|TRBJ1-2|-
CASQDNYGYTF
TGTGCCAGTCAGGACAACTATGGCTACACCTTC
>-|TRBV28|TRBJ2-7|few
CATHWGYEQYF
TGTGCCACTCATTGGGGGTACGAGCAGTACTTC
>-|TRBV3-1|TRBJ2-2|few
CASSQGRVANTGELFF
TGTGCCAGCAGCCAAGGTCGCGTCGCGAACACCGGGGAGCTGTTTTTT
>-|TRBV27|TRBJ2-7|many
CASSYYSSYEQYF
TGTGCCAGCAGTTACTACAGTTCCTACGAGCAGTACTTC
>-|TRBV12-3/TRBV12-4|TRBJ1-6|many
CASSPHRTGRLHF
TGTGCCAGCAGTCCCCACCGAACGGGCCGTCTCCACTTT
>TRBD1|TRBV28|TRBJ1-1|once
CASSSPTGAEAFF
TGTGCCAGCAGCTCTCCCACAGGGGCTGAAGCTTTCTTT
>-|TRBV15|TRBJ2-7|-
CATSRDRGTKEQYF
TGTGCCACCAGCAGAGATCGGGGGACGAAAGAGCAGTACTTC
>-|TRBV7-2|TRBJ1-1|-
CASRRRAVTEAFF
TGTGCCAGCCGCCGACGGGCGGTCACTGAAGCTTTCTTT
>-|TRBV28|TRBJ2-7|many
CASSPSSGLHSYEQYF
TGTGCCAGCAGTCCCTCTTCGGGACTGCATTCCTACGAGCAGTACTTC
>TRBD1|TRBV10-3|TRBJ1-1|few
CAIRTGTEAFF
TGTGCCATCAGGACAGGGACTGAAGCTTTCTTT
>-|TRBV28|TRBJ1-4|many
CASSLLDRQEGEKLFF
TGTGCCAGCAGTTTATTGGATCGACAAGAAGGGGAAAAACTGTTTTTT
>-|TRBV6-1|TRBJ1-5|many
CASSELSASGPQHF
TGTGCCAGCAGTGAACTGTCGGCTTCGGGGCCCCAGCATTTT
>-|TRBV29-1|TRBJ2-7|-
CSGGRSYEQYF
TGCAGCGGAGGACGTTCCTACGAGCAGTACTTC
>TRBD1|TRBV2|TRBJ1-2|many
CASSVQGDYGYTF
TGTGCCAGCAGTGTTCAGGGGGACTATGGCTACACCTTC
>-|TRBV6-1|TRBJ1-1|many
CASKDSPMNTEAFF
TGTGCCAGCAAGGATTCCCCCATGAACACTGAAGCTTTCTTT
>-|TRBV7-2|TRBJ2-7|few
CASSLQIRAQGEQYF
TGTGCCAGCAGCCTACAAATCCGGGCCCAGGGCGAGCAGTACTTC
>TRBD1|TRBV5-6|TRBJ1-1|few
CASSNPGTGDTEAFF
TGTGCCAGCAGCAACCCCGGGACAGGAGACACTGAAGCTTTCTTT
>-|TRBV6-1|TRBJ1-2|many
CASSGAENYGYTF
TGTGCCAGCAGTGGGGCTGAGAACTATGGCTACACCTTC
>-|TRBV6-2/TRBV6-3|TRBJ1-6|few
CASRDGQSSYNSPLHF
TGTGCCAGCAGGGACGGTCAGAGCTCCTATAATTCACCCCTCCACTTT
>-|TRBV27|TRBJ2-7|-
CASSFRGPASYEQYF
TGTGCCAGCAGTTTTAGAGGGCCCGCTTCCTACGAGCAGTACTTC
>-|TRBV12-3/TRBV12-4|TRBJ1-1|many
CASSLATEGVEAFF
TGTGCCAGCAGTTTAGCGACGGAAGGGGTTGAAGCTTTCTTT
>TRBD1|TRBV20-1|TRBJ1-2|few
CSALRTGDGGYTF
TGCAGTGCCCTTCGGACAGGGGACGGAGGCTACACCTTC
>-|TRBV6-5|TRBJ1-6|few
CASSYYRIDNSPLHF
TGTGCCAGCAGTTACTATCGGATAGATAATTCACCCCTCCACTTT
>TRBD2|TRBV6-2/TRBV6-3|TRBJ2-7|few
CASSYAGGASYEQYF
TGTGCCAGCAGTTACGCGGGAGGGGCGTCCTACGAGCAGTACTTC
>-|TRBV19|TRBJ2-5|few
CASSIGPAELHNPQETQYF
TGTGCCAGTAGTATAGGGCCAGCGGAGCTACATAACCCCCAAGAGACCCAGTACTTC
>-|TRBV19|TRBJ2-5|-
CASSMGRLGGETQYF
TGTGCCAGTAGTATGGGCCGATTGGGAGGAGAGACCCAGTACTTC
>-|TRBV6-1|TRBJ1-5|many
CASSLQRAGDQPQHF
TGTGCCAGCAGTCTCCAGAGGGCAGGCGATCAGCCCCAGCATTTT
>TRBD1|TRBV24-1|TRBJ1-1|-
CATSLGQGMTFF
TGTGCCACCTCCCTAGGACAGGGGATGACTTTCTTT
>-|TRBV6-1|TRBJ2-5|many
CASSKADASGQETQYF
TGTGCCAGCAGCAAAGCGGATGCCTCGGGTCAAGAGACCCAGTACTTC
>-|TRBV10-3|TRBJ1-2|few
CAISSQDALNYGYTF
TGTGCCATCAGTTCTCAGGATGCCCTTAACTATGGCTACACCTTC
>-|TRBV7-2|TRBJ2-3|-
CASSLARDITQYF
TGTGCCAGCAGCTTAGCGCGGGACATAACGCAGTATTTT
>TRBD2|TRBV28|TRBJ2-7|many
CASSFVAGVWGEQYF
TGTGCCAGCAGCTTCGTAGCGGGGGTTTGGGGTGAGCAGTACTTC
>-|TRBV7-3|TRBJ1-1|few
CASSLLPGRGGTEAFF
TGTGCCAGCAGCTTGCTTCCAGGGAGGGGGGGCACTGAAGCTTTCTTT
>TRBD1|TRBV29-1|TRBJ2-1|-
CSVILQGSYNEQFF
TGCAGCGTGATATTACAGGGGTCCTACAATGAGCAGTTCTTC
>TRBD2|TRBV27|TRBJ2-7|many
CASRGLADSYEQYF
TGTGCCTCGCGCGGACTAGCGGACTCCTACGAGCAGTACTTC
>TRBD1|TRBV28|TRBJ2-7|many
CASGDGDRFHEQYF
TGTGCCAGCGGGGATGGGGACAGGTTCCACGAGCAGTACTTC